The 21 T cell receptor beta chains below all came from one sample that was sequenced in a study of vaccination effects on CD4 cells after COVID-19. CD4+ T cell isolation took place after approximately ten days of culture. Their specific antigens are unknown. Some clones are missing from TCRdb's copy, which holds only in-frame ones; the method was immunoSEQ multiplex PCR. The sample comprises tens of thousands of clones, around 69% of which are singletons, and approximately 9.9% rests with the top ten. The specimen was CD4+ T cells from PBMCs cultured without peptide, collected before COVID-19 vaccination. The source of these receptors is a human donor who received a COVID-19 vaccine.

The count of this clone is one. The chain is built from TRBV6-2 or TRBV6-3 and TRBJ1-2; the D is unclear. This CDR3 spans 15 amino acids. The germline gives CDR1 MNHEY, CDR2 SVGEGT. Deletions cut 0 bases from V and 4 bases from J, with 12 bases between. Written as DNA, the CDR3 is TGTGCCAGCAGTTACTCGGGCAGGCCTCCCTATGGCTACACCTTC. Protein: CASSYSGRPPYGYTF.

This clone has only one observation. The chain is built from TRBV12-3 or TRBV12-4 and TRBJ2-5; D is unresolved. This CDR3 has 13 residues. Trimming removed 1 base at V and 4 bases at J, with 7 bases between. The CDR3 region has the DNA TGTGCCAGCAGTTTAGGGTGGTTAGAGACCCAGTACTTC. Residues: CASSLGWLETQYF.

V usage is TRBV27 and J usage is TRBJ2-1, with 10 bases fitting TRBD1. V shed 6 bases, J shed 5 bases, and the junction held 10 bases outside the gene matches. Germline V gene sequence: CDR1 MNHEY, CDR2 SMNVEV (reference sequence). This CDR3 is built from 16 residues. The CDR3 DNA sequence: TGTGCCAGCAGCCGTACCGACAGGGGGCCCAACAATGAGCAGTTCTTC. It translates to CASSRTDRGPNNEQFF.

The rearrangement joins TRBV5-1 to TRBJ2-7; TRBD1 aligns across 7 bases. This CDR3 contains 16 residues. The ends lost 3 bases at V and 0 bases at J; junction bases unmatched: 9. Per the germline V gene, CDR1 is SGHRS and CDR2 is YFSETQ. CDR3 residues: CASSWADRAGSYEQYF. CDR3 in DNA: TGCGCCAGCAGCTGGGCCGACAGGGCCGGCTCCTACGAGCAGTACTTC.

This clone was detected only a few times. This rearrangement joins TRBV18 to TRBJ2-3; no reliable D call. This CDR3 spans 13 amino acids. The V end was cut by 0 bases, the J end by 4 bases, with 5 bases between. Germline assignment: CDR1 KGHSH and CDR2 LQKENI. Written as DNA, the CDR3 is TGTGCCAGCTCACCACCGCAGCCAGATACGCAGTATTTT. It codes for CASSPPQPDTQYF.

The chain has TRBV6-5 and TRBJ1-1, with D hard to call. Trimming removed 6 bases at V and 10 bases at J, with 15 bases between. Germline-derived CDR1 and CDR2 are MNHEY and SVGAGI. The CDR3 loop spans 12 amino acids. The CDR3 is CASSPSEHPAFF. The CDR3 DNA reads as TGTGCCAGCAGCCCCTCTGAGCATCCAGCTTTCTTT.

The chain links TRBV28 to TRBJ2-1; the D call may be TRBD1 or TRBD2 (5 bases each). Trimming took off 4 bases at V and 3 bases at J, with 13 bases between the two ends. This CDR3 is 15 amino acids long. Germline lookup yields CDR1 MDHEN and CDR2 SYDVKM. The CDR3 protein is CASSSGQGVYNEQFF. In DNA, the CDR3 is TGTGCCAGCAGTTCGGGGCAGGGAGTCTACAATGAGCAGTTCTTC.

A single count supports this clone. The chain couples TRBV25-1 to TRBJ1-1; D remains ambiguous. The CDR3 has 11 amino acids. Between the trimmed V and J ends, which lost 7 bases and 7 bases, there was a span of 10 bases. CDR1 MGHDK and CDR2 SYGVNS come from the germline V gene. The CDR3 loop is CASNLDGEAFF. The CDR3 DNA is TGTGCCAGCAATTTAGACGGTGAAGCTTTCTTT.

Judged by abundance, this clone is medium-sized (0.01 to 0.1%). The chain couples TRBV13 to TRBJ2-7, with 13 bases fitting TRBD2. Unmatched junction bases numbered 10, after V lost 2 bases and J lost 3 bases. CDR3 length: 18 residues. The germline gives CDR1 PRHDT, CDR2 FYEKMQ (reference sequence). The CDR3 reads CASSLPPGGLAGDYEQYF. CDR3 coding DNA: TGTGCCAGCAGCTTACCCCCAGGAGGACTAGCGGGGGACTACGAGCAGTACTTC.

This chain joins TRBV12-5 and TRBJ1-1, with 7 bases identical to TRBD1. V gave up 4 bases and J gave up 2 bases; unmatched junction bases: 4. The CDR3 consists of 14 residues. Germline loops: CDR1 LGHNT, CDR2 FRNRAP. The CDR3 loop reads CASGSGQPNTEAFF. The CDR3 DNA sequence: TGTGCTAGTGGTTCGGGACAGCCTAACACTGAAGCTTTCTTT.

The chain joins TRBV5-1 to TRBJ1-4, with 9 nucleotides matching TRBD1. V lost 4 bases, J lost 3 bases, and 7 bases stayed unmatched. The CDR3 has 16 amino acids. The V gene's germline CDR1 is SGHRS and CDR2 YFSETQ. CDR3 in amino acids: CASSAGQGTANEKLFF. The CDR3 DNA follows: TGCGCCAGCAGCGCCGGACAGGGGACAGCTAATGAAAAACTGTTTTTT.

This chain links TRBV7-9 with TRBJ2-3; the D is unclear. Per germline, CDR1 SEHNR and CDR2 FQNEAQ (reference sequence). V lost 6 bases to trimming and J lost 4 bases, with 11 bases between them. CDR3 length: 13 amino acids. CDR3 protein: CASSPSPPDTQYF. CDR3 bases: TGTGCCAGCAGTCCCTCTCCCCCAGATACGCAGTATTTT.

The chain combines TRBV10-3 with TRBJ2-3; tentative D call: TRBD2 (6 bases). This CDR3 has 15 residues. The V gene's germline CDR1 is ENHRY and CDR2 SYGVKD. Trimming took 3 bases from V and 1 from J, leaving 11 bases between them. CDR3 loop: CAISDRRGGTDTQYF. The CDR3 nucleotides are TGTGCCATCAGTGACCGGCGGGGAGGCACAGATACGCAGTATTTT.

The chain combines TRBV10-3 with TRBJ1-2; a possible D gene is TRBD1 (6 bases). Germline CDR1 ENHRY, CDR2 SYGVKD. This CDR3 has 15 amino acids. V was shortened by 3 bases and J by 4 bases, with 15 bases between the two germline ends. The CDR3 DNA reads TGTGCCATCAGTGAACAGGGCCTCCTAGCCTATGGCTACACCTTC. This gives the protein CAISEQGLLAYGYTF.

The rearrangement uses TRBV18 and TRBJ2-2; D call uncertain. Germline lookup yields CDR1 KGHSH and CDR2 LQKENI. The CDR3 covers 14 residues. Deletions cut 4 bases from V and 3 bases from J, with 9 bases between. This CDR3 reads CASSRDQDTGELFF. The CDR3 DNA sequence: TGTGCCAGCTCACGCGACCAAGACACCGGGGAGCTGTTTTTT.

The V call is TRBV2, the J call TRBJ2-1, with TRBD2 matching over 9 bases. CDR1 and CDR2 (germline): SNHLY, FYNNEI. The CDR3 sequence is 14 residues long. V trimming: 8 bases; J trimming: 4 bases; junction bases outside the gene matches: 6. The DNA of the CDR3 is TGTGCCAGCGGCGGACTAGCGACTTACAATGAGCAGTTCTTC. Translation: CASGGLATYNEQFF.

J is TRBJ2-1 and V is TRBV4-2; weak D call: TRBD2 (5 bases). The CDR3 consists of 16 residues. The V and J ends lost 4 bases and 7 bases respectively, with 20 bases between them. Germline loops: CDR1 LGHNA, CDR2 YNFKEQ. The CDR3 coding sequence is TGTGCCAGCAGCCCATCCCGTCCGGATACGGGAAATGAGCAGTTCTTC. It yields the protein CASSPSRPDTGNEQFF.

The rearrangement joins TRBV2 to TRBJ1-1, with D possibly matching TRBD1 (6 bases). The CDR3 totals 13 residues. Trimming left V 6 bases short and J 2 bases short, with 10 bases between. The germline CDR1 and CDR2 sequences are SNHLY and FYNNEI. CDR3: CASSVQGNTEAFF. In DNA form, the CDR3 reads TGTGCCAGCAGCGTACAGGGAAACACTGAAGCTTTCTTT. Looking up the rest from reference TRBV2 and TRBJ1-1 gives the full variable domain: EPEVTQTPSHQVTQMGQEVILRCVPISNHLYFYWYRQILGQKVEFLVSFYNNEISEKSEIFDDQFSVERPDGSNFTLKIRSTKLEDSAMYFCASSVQGNTEAFFGQGTRLTVV.

CDR3 loop: CASSFVQGARNEQFF. CDR3 nucleotide sequence: TGTGCCAGCAGCTTCGTACAGGGGGCCAGGAATGAGCAGTTCTTC. The chain couples TRBV5-4 to TRBJ2-1, with 9 bases lining up with TRBD1. There are 15 residues in the CDR3. Trimming took 2 bases from V and 7 from J; bases not matched to a gene: 7. Germline lookup yields CDR1 SGHNT and CDR2 YYREEE (reference sequence).

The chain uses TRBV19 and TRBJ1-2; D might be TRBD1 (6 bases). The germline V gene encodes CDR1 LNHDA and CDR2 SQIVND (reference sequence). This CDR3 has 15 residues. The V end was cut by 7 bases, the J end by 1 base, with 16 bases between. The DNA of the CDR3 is TGTGCCAGTACGATGGGACATATAAATAACTATGGCTACACCTTC. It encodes CASTMGHINNYGYTF. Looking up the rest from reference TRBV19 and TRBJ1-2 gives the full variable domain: DGGITQSPKYLFRKEGQNVTLSCEQNLNHDAMYWYRQDPGQGLRLIYYSQIVNDFQKGDIAEGYSVSREKKESFPLTVTSAQKNPTAFYLCASTMGHINNYGYTFGSGTRLTVV.

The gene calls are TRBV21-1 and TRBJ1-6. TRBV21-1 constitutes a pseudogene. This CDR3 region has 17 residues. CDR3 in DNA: TGTGCCAGCAGCAAAGTGCTATATCAGGGAGGCAATTCACCCCTCCACTTT. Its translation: CASSKVLYQGGNSPLHF.